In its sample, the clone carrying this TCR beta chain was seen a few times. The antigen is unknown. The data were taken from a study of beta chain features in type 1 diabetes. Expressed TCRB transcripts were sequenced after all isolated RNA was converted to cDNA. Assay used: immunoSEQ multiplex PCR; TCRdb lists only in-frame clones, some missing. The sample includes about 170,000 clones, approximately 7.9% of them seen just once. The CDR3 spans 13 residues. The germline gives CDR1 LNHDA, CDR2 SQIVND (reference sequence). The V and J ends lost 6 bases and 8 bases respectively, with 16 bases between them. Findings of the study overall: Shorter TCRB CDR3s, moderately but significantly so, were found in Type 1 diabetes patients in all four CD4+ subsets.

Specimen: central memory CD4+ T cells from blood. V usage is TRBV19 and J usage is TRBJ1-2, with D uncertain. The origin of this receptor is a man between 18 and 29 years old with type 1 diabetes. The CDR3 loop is CASRAASSEGYTF. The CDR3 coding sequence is TGTGCCAGTAGGGCTGCATCGTCAGAAGGCTACACCTTC.